This T cell receptor beta chain was identified in a study of blood T cell repertoires in COVID-19. The overall study: Acute and convalescent COVID-19 specimens originated in the United States, Italy and Spain. From T cells, B-cell-depleted T cells, or PBMCs came the material, which was cDNA or gDNA.

Only one count was recorded for this clone. As handled by the study authors: Quantification of nucleated cells was approximated via reference gene primer amplification. Profiled with immunoSEQ multiplex PCR; TCRdb holds only in-frame clones, not every one. V, J and clone size were drawn from that table, and D and trimming were deduced from the DNA. The sample consists of about 140,000 clones, 60% to 85% of them appearing once. Germline CDR1 reads MDHEN; CDR2 reads SYDVKM. The CDR3 runs 14 residues. V dropped 1 base and J dropped 5 bases, with 11 bases sitting between them. The receptor's source is a woman in her fifties or sixties with acute or convalescent COVID-19. The rearrangement links TRBV28 to TRBJ1-2, with D possibly being TRBD1 (5 bases). Sequenced: peripheral blood. CDR3 DNA: TGTGCCAGCAGTTTATCCGGGACTAGGTATGGCTACACCTTC. Its protein is CASSLSGTRYGYTF.